This T cell receptor beta chain was obtained from a study of regulatory T cells in long-lasting Graves disease. General study points: Newly diagnosed patients shared about a thousand public clonotypes; persistent patients shared more than 2,500.

Points on this clonotype: The antigen is undetermined. No conserved phenylalanine or tryptophan is present at the end of the CDR3, so a read error is the likely explanation.

For TCR beta, libraries came from iRepertoire HTBI primers and Arm-PCR of CDR3 regions. TCRdb redid the calling of the multiplex PCR reads with MiXCR, one entry per CDR3 protein. The data hold 450,000 to 600,000 distinct CDR3 sequences, with roughly 15% observed a single time. Time point: newly diagnosed GD, antithyroid drugs for less than 3 months. Construction of the TCR library relied on RNA isolated from PBMCs. The ends were cut back, 6 bases at V and 0 bases at J, with 16 bases in the middle. In germline, CDR1 is DFQATT, CDR2 SNEGSKA (reference sequence). This CDR3 contains 15 residues. Another study also made use of these data, one on T cells in Graves' hyperthyroidism and ophthalmopathy. That publication notes: Calling Graves' hyperthyroidism stable meant ophthalmopathy did not progress within 18 months. Criteria for exclusion of patients were uncontrolled infection, other autoimmune disease, pregnancy or lactation.

The J gene is TRBJ2-3, the V gene TRBV20-1; D may be TRBD2 (5 bases). This receptor was identified in a man aged 35 to 55 with Graves disease. This specimen consisted of peripheral blood mononuclear cells (PBMCs), obtained at new diagnosis, from a patient treated with antithyroid drugs. CDR3 bases: TGCAGTGCGAAGAACCCCCGCGGGAGCACAGATACGCAGTATCTT. Encoded protein: CSAKNPRGSTDTQYL.